Sequencing of this T cell receptor (beta chain) was carried out in a study of blood T cell repertoires in COVID-19. Study details: In each case, the material was cDNA or gDNA derived from T cells, B-cell-depleted T cells, or PBMCs.

The CDR3 has 16 residues. V lost 6 bases and J lost 4; bases outside the gene matches: 14. Germline V gives CDR1 LNHDA, CDR2 SQIVND (reference sequence). The data were produced by immunoSEQ multiplex PCR, yet TCRdb's version contains in-frame clones alone and is incomplete. This table has 150,000 to 180,000 clones, about 79% appearing once. The sample was peripheral blood. The receptor's source is a woman aged 50 to 60 with acute or convalescent COVID-19. V gene TRBV19 combines with J gene TRBJ1-2; 7 bases match TRBD1. The CDR3 loop reads CASRSTGTETFYGYTF. The CDR3 region has the DNA TGTGCCAGTAGGTCGACCGGGACAGAGACTTTCTATGGCTACACCTTC. Complete variable domain (other parts from reference TRBV19 and TRBJ1-2): DGGITQSPKYLFRKEGQNVTLSCEQNLNHDAMYWYRQDPGQGLRLIYYSQIVNDFQKGDIAEGYSVSREKKESFPLTVTSAQKNPTAFYLCASRSTGTETFYGYTFGSGTRLTVV.